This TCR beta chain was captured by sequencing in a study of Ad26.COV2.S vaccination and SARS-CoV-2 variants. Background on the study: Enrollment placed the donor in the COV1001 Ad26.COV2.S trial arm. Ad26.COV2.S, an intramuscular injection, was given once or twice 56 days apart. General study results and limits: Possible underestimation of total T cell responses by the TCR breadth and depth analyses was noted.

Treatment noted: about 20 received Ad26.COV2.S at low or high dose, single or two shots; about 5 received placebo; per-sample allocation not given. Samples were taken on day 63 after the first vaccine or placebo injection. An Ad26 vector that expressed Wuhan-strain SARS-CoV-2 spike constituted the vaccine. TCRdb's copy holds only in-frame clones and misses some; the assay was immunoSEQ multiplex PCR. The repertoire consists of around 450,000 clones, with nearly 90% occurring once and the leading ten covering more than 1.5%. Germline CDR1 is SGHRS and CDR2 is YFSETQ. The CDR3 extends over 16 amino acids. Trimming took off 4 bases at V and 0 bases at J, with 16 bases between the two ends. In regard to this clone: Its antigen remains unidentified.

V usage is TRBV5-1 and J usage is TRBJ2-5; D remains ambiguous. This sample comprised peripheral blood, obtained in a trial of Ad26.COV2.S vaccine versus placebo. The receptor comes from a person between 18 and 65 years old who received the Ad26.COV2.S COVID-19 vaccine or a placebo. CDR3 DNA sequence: TGCGCCAGCAGCACGAATGGCATTAGGTACCAAGAGACCCAGTACTTC. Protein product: CASSTNGIRYQETQYF.